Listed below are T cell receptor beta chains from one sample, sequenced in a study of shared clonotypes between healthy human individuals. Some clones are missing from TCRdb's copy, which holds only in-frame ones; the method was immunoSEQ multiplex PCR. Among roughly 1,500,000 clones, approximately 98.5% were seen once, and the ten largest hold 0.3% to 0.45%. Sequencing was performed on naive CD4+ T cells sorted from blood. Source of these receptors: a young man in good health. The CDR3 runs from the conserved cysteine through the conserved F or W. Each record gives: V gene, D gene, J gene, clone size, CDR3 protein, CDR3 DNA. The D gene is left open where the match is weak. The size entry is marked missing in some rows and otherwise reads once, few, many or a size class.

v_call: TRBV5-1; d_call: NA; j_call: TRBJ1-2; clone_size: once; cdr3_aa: CASHEGVSGYGYTF; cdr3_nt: TGCGCCAGCCACGAGGGGGTATCGGGCTATGGCTACACCTTC
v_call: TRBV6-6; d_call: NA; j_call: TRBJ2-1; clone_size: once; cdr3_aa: CASSSPRGAYNEQFF; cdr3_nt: TGTGCCAGCAGTTCCCCCAGGGGCGCCTACAATGAGCAGTTCTTC
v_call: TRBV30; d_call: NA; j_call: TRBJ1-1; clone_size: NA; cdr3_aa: CAWDNVNTEAFF; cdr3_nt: TGTGCCTGGGACAATGTGAACACTGAAGCTTTCTTT
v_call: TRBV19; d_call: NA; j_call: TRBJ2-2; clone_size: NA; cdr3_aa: CASSRAAANTGELFF; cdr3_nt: TGTGCCAGTTCCCGGGCCGCCGCGAACACCGGGGAGCTGTTTTTT
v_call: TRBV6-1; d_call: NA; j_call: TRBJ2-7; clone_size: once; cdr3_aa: CASSERMYEQYF; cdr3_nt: TGTGCCAGCAGTGAAAGAATGTACGAGCAGTACTTC
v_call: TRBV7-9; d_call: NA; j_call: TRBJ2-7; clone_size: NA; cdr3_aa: CASSLANRRSSYEQYF; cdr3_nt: TGTGCCAGCAGCTTAGCGAATCGCAGGAGCTCCTACGAGCAGTACTTC
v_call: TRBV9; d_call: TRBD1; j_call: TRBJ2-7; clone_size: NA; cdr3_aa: CASSIRDRPYEQYF; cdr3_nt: TGTGCCAGCAGCATACGGGACAGACCCTACGAGCAGTACTTC
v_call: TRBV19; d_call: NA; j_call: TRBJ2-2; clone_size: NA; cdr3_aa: CASSPRRSDTGELFF; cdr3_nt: TGTGCCAGTAGTCCCCGACGGAGTGATACCGGGGAGCTGTTTTTT
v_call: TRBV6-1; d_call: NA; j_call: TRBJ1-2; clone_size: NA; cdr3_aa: CASSEVSDNYGYTF; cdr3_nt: TGTGCCAGCAGTGAAGTTAGCGATAACTATGGCTACACCTTC
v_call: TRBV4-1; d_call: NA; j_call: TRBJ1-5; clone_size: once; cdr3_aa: CASSQVQGRQVNQPQHF; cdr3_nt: TGCGCCAGCAGCCAAGTCCAAGGAAGACAGGTCAATCAGCCCCAGCATTTT
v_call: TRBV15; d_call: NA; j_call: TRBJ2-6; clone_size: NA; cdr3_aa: CATSRDGVGGANVLTF; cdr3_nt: TGTGCCACCAGCAGAGATGGGGTGGGTGGGGCCAACGTCCTGACTTTC
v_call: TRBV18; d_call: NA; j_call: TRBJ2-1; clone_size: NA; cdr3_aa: CASSPLGDPYNEQFF; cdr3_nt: TGTGCCAGCTCACCACTAGGGGATCCCTACAATGAGCAGTTCTTC
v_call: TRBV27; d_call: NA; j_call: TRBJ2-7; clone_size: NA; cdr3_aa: CASSFHDSGRNYEQYF; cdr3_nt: TGTGCCAGCAGTTTCCACGATAGCGGAAGAAACTACGAGCAGTACTTC
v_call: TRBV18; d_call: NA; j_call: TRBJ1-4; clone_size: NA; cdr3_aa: CASSPSGGFNEKLFF; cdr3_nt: TGTGCCAGCTCACCGTCAGGCGGTTTTAATGAAAAACTGTTTTTT